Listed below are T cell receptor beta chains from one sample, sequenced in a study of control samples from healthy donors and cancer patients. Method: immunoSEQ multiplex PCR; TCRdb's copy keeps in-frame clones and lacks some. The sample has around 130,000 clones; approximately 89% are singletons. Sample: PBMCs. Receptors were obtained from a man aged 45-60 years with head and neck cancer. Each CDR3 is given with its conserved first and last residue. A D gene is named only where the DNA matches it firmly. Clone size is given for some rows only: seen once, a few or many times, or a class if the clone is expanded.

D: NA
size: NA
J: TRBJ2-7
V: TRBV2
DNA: TGTGCCAGCAGTGAAGCGCAGAAGGGCTACGAGCAGTACTTC
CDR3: CASSEAQKGYEQYF

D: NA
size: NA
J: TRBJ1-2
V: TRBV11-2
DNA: TGTGCCAGCAGCTTAGATATGGGGAGGCGCGGCTATGGCTACACCTTC
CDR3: CASSLDMGRRGYGYTF

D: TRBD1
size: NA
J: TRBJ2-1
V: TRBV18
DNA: TGTGCCAGCTCACCCACCCTCAGACAGGGCAATGAGCAGTTCTTC
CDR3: CASSPTLRQGNEQFF

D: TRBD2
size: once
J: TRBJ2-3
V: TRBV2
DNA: TGTGCCAGCAGTGAACGGACTAGCGGGTTAACTAGCACAGATACGCAGTATTTT
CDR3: CASSERTSGLTSTDTQYF

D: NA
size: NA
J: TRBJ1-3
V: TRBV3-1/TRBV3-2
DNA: TGTGCCAGCAGCCAAGATTGGGGGGTCTCCGGAAACACCATATATTTT
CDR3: CASSQDWGVSGNTIYF

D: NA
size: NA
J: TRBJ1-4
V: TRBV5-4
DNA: TGTGCCAGCAGCCCTCGGGGAGATGAAAAACTGTTTTTT
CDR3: CASSPRGDEKLFF

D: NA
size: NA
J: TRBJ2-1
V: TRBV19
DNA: TGTGCCAGTAGTATAGATCGGAACAATGAGCAGTTCTTC
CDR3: CASSIDRNNEQFF

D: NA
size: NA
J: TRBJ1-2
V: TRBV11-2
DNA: TGTGCCAGCAGCTTAGATCTCGGAAGTTATGGCTACACCTTC
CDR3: CASSLDLGSYGYTF

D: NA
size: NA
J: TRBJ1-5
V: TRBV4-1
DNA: TGCGCCAGCAGCCAAGATTGGGGGACCAATCAGCCCCAGCATTTT
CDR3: CASSQDWGTNQPQHF

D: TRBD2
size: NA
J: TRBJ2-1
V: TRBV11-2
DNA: TGTGCCAGCAGCTTAGGGACTAGCGTAGGCGAGCAGTTCTTC
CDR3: CASSLGTSVGEQFF

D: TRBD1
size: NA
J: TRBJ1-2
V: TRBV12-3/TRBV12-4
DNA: TGTGCCAGCAGTTTGGGGACAGACTATGGCTACACCTTC
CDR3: CASSLGTDYGYTF

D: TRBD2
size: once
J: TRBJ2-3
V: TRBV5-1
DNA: TGCGCCAGCAGAGGTGGGACTAGCGGGAGCACAGATACGCAGTATTTT
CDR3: CASRGGTSGSTDTQYF

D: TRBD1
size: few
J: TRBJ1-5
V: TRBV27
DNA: TGTGCCAGCAGTTTATCCAGGGGGCCAGATCAGCCCCAGCATTTT
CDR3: CASSLSRGPDQPQHF

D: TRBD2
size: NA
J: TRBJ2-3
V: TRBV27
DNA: TGTGCCAGCAGTTTTATCGGGGGGTCTAGCACAGATACGCAGTATTTT
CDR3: CASSFIGGSSTDTQYF

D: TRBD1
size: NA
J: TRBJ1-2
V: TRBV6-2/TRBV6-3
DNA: TGTGCCAGCAGTTGGCCGGGACAGGGATCCGGCTACACCTTC
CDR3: CASSWPGQGSGYTF

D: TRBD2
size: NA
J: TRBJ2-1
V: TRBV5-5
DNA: TGTGCCAGCAGCCGACACGGGACTAGCGGCTACAATGAGCAGTTCTTC
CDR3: CASSRHGTSGYNEQFF

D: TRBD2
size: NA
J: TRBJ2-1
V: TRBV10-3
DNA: TGTGCCATCAGTTGGACTAGCGGGGGGGCCAATGAGCAGTTCTTC
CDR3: CAISWTSGGANEQFF

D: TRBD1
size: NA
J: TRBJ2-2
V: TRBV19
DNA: TGTGCCAGTAGTATAGACCTCCCCCCTGACAGGGACAGAAACCCGAACACCGGGGAGCTGTTTTTT
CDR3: CASSIDLPPDRDRNPNTGELFF

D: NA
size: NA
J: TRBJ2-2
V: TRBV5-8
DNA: TGTGCCAGCAGCTTGTTGAGGAGCGGGGAGCTGTTTTTT
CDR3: CASSLLRSGELFF

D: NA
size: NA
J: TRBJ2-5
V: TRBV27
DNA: TGTGCCAGCAGGAAGGAAATCAGAGCAGAGACCCAGTACTTC
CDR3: CASRKEIRAETQYF

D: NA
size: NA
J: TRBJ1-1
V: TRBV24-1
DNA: TGTGCCACCCGCTCCGGGAGCTCATATACTGAAGCTTTCTTT
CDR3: CATRSGSSYTEAFF

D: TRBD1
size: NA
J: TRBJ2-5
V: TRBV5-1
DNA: TGCGCCAGCAGCCTCGGACAGGGAGCGTACCAAGAGACCCAGTACTTC
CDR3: CASSLGQGAYQETQYF

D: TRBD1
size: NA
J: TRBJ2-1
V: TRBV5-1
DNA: TGCGCCAGCAGCTTGAGGACAGGGGGCAATGAGCAGTTCTTC
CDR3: CASSLRTGGNEQFF

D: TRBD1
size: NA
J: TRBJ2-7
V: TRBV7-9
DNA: TGTGCCAGCAGCTTAGAAAGAGGGTCATCACAGGGGCCCTACGAGCAGTACTTC
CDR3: CASSLERGSSQGPYEQYF

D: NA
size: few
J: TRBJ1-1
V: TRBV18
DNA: TGTGCCAGCTCACCACGGGCAGACCCGACCACTGAAGCTTTCTTT
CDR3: CASSPRADPTTEAFF

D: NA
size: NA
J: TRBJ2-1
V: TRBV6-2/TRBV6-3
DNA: TGTGCCAGCAGCCCTGCCGGGTCCCCCAATGAGCAGTTCTTC
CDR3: CASSPAGSPNEQFF

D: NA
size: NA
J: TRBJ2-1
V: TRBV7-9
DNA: TGTGCCAGCAGCCAAGGATTCAATGAGCAGTTCTTC
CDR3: CASSQGFNEQFF

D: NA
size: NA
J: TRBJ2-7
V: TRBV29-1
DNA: TGCAGCGTTGTCCGCGGGATCTCCTTCGGCGAGCAGTACTTC
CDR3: CSVVRGISFGEQYF

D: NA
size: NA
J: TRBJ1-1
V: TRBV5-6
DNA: TGTGCCAGCAGCAAAGCGAGGAATCCGGACACTGAAGCTTTCTTT
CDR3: CASSKARNPDTEAFF

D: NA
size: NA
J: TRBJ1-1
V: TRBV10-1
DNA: TGCGCCAGCAGTGAGTTTACGGACACGACTTTGTCTTTCTTT
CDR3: CASSEFTDTTLSFF

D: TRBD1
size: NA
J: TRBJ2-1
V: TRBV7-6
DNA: TGTGCCAGCAGCATCCTACCGGCCGACAGGGCGAATGAGCAGTTCTTC
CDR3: CASSILPADRANEQFF

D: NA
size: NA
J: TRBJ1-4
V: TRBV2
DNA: TGTGCCAGCAGTGATCGGGGGGCGAGTGAAAAACTGTTTTTT
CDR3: CASSDRGASEKLFF

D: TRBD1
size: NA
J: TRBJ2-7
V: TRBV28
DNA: TGTGCCAGCAGTCCAAACCCCTTACAGGGGCCGGTCTACTACGAGCAGTACTTC
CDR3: CASSPNPLQGPVYYEQYF

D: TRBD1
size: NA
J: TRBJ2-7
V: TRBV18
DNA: TGTGCCAGCTCACCCGGGACAGACCTCTACGAGCAGTACTTC
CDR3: CASSPGTDLYEQYF

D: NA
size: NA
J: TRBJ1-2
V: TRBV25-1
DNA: TGTGCCAGCAGTAAAGACAGTAACTATGGCTACACCTTC
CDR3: CASSKDSNYGYTF